This T cell receptor (beta chain) emerged from a study of Graves' ophthalmopathy and Graves' hyperthyroidism (dated by TCRdb to the late 2010s). Notes on the research overall: Hyperthyroidism was defined as stable when no progression to ophthalmopathy occurred within 18 months of follow-up. The study used signatures of the TCR beta repertoire to tell Graves' ophthalmopathy apart from Graves' hyperthyroidism and to predict which patients would progress to ophthalmopathy. In total, approximately 130 blood samples were TCR-sequenced: approximately 40 ophthalmopathy, roughly 80 hyperthyroidism and roughly 17 hyperthyroidism-to-ophthalmopathy patients. To explore V-J signatures distinguishing ophthalmopathy from hyperthyroidism, a discovery set of about 99 patients (roughly 45 ophthalmopathy, 55 to 60 stable hyperthyroidism) was enrolled. An independent validation cohort comprised fewer than 20 hyperthyroidism patients and about 16 patients who later progressed from hyperthyroidism to ophthalmopathy. In roughly six hyperthyroidism patients, the T-cell repertoires found in thyroid tissue were compared with those found in blood. Following sample collection, hyperthyroidism patients were given methimazole at a starting dose of 30 mg daily, and ophthalmopathy patients were given high-dose intravenous methylprednisolone.

This clonotype came up many times. Its antigen is currently not known. Base-call qualities are not available, and no considerably larger clone is one nucleotide away. For repertoire sequencing, TCR beta CDR3 regions were amplified from RNA transcripts. HTBI primers and the Qiagen OneStep RT-PCR kit were used in a first-round RT-PCR, which was followed by a second-round multiplex PCR, size selection and purification. Libraries were sequenced on an Illumina HiSeq2000 using paired-end 100 bp reads. In the paper's pipeline: SOAPnuke was used for read processing, and reads with adapters, uncalled bases, a mean Phred below 15, or no exact constant-primer or identifier match were discarded. COPE v1.2.5 was used to merge the high-quality paired reads. Unique nucleotide sequences were defined as clonotypes and aligned to IMGT TRB V, D and J references using MiTCR v1.1. Analysis was restricted to V-J combinations with a frequency above 0.0001, which covered approximately 99% of repertoires. For each V-J combination, a TCR clonal expansion and chaos score was defined as F50 clonal expansion divided by the chaos observed in the TCRdist matrix. Features were reduced by Welch's t-statistics and random forest to over ten V-J combinations, which fed a naive Bayes classifier. The Morisita-Horn index was used to measure how similar the thyroid and blood repertoires were. TCRdb ran its own pipeline on the public reads, namely fastp trimming at Q25 and MiXCR clone calling, and kept in-frame beta chains. Every entry covers one CDR3 protein and lists the most common genes and DNA from its rows. The V and J calls follow TCRdb's processing rather than the paper's. Here the sample has 500,000 to 700,000 distinct CDR3 sequences; less than 45% occur a single time. The ten top clones hold around 4.6% of the sample.

Points the paper makes about the study in general: No statistical method was used to predetermine the sample size, and group allocation was not hidden from the investigators. Ophthalmopathy was separated from stable hyperthyroidism by the 13-signature model with roughly 90% sensitivity and around 81% specificity in cross-validation and with 80%/75% in the test set. Most expanded thyroid clonotypes with a frequency above 0.001 also appeared in blood, which suggests that blood repertoires may reflect the immune response in the thyroid. In validation, the model predicted ophthalmopathy progression with more than 55% sensitivity and approximately 75% specificity; eleven to twelve predicted patients were CT-confirmed with GO in a median of around 6 months.

Hyperthyroidism patients were newly diagnosed, were aged 18 to 65 years, and had a disease duration under 2 months. Patients were excluded if they had other autoimmune diseases, uncontrolled infections, pregnancy or lactation. Diagnosis relied on clinical symptoms, serum thyroxine, TRAb, thyroid ultrasound and orbital computed tomography. Total RNA was extracted with Trizol reagent and quality-checked on an Agilent 2100 Bioanalyzer. The germline V gene supplies CDR1 SGHTS and CDR2 YDEGEE. Trimming takes 1 base from V and 7 bases from J, and the germline ends sit 9 bases apart. From cysteine to phenylalanine, the CDR3 is 14 amino acids long. Only the CDR3 region is kept as DNA, spanning 42 bases read in frame from base 1.

This chain joins TRBV5-8 to TRBJ1-6; 5 matching bases give a weak D call of TRBD1. Sequenced sample: peripheral blood or thyroid tissue (not recorded which). The clonotype was recovered from an adult man with Graves' hyperthyroidism. The base sequence is TGTGCCAGCAGCTTGACGGCAGGGAATTCACCCCTCCACTTT. Its translation is CASSLTAGNSPLHF.